The 21 T cell receptor beta chains in this list originate from one sample, sequenced in a study of blood T cell repertoires in COVID-19. Repertoires were generated with immunoSEQ multiplex PCR, while TCRdb's copy carries only in-frame clones and drops some. The table includes some 270,000 clones, 84% detected once. Input material: PBMCs or T cells enriched from blood (not recorded which). The receptors come from a man aged 45-65 years who had recovered from COVID-19.

V usage is TRBV9 and J usage is TRBJ1-5, with D hard to call. The germline V gene encodes CDR1 SGDLS and CDR2 YYNGEE. The CDR3 covers 14 residues. V shed 4 bases and J shed 5 bases, with 13 bases lying between them. CDR3 coding DNA: TGTGCCAGCAGCCCCGAGGGAGCATATCAGCCCCAGCATTTT. Translated: CASSPEGAYQPQHF.

The V gene is TRBV5-5, the J gene TRBJ1-1; 8 bases map to TRBD1. The length of the CDR3 is 16 residues. CDR1 is SGHKS, CDR2 YYEKEE, per germline (reference sequence). The ends lost 3 bases at V and 7 bases at J; junction bases unmatched: 14. For the CDR3, the DNA is TGTGCCAGCAGCTCACCGGACAGGGCTGCTATAAATGAAGCTTTCTTT. It encodes CASSSPDRAAINEAFF.

Only a few counts were recorded for this clone. The gene calls are TRBV11-2 and TRBJ2-3; 13 positions match TRBD2. The J segment lost 7 bases and the V segment lost 5 bases, leaving 9 bases of the junction unmatched. The CDR3 has 16 residues. CDR1 is SGHAT and CDR2 is FQNNGV in the germline V gene. The CDR3 DNA is TGTGCCAGCAGCGCGGGACTAGCGGGGTGGATGTATACGCAGTATTTT. Its translation: CASSAGLAGWMYTQYF.

The CDR3 coding sequence is TGCGCCAGCAGCTTCGGGACATATAACTATGGCTACACCTTC. Translating gives CASSFGTYNYGYTF. The rearrangement uses TRBV5-1 and TRBJ1-2, with TRBD1 as a possible D gene (6 bases). V lost 2 bases and J 1 base, leaving 9 bases between the germline ends. The germline V gene has CDR1 SGHRS and CDR2 YFSETQ. The CDR3 runs to 14 residues.

The chain recombines TRBV14 with TRBJ2-7, with 7 bases that match TRBD2. This CDR3 region has 13 residues. The J segment lost 6 bases and the V segment lost 3 bases, leaving 5 bases of the junction unmatched. CDR1 is SGHDN and CDR2 is FVKESK in the germline V gene. In nucleotides, the CDR3 is TGTGCCAGCAGCCATGGGACTATACGCGAGCAGTACTTC. Amino acid sequence: CASSHGTIREQYF.

The V and J genes are TRBV19 and TRBJ1-1; 7 bases line up with TRBD1. The CDR3 runs to 14 residues. The germline V gene has CDR1 LNHDA and CDR2 SQIVND (reference sequence). Trimming removed 6 bases from V and 0 bases from J; junction bases left unmatched: 4. The CDR3 here is CASRHQGVNTEAFF. DNA of the CDR3: TGTGCCAGTAGGCACCAGGGGGTGAACACTGAAGCTTTCTTT.

CDR3 nucleotide sequence: TGTGCCAGTAGCGGCGGGGCGAACACCGGGGAGCTGTTTTTT. It codes for CASSGGANTGELFF. The rearrangement uses TRBV19 and TRBJ2-2, with D perhaps TRBD2 (6 bases). In germline, CDR1 is LNHDA, CDR2 SQIVND (reference sequence). Trimming cost V 6 bases and J 0 bases, with 8 bases left between them. This CDR3 is 14 amino acids long. Full variable domain (outside the CDR3, taken from reference TRBV19 and TRBJ2-2): DGGITQSPKYLFRKEGQNVTLSCEQNLNHDAMYWYRQDPGQGLRLIYYSQIVNDFQKGDIAEGYSVSREKKESFPLTVTSAQKNPTAFYLCASSGGANTGELFFGEGSRLTVL.

The chain couples TRBV6-5 to TRBJ1-5; D not resolved. The CDR3 is 15 residues long. The V gene lost 8 bases and the J gene lost 2 bases, with 16 bases spanning the gap. Germline-derived CDR1 and CDR2 are MNHEY and SVGAGI. CDR3 sequence: CASGLEGGGNQPQHF. Written as DNA, the CDR3 is TGTGCCAGCGGGCTCGAGGGCGGCGGCAATCAGCCCCAGCATTTT.

The gene calls are TRBV7-2 and TRBJ2-7, with D possibly being TRBD2 (6 bases). Trimming pared 4 bases from V and 6 bases from J, leaving 19 bases between. The germline CDR1 and CDR2 sequences are SGHTA and FQGNSA. The CDR3 is 15 residues long. The CDR3 region is CASSSAGGNIGEQYF. Written as DNA, the CDR3 is TGTGCCAGCAGCTCCGCGGGCGGGAATATAGGCGAGCAGTACTTC.

The V and J genes are TRBV11-2 and TRBJ2-5, with 7 bases fitting TRBD2. This CDR3 spans 14 amino acids. J lost 4 bases, V lost 3 bases, and 5 bases had no gene match. CDR1 is SGHAT, CDR2 FQNNGV, per germline. The CDR3 DNA sequence: TGTGCCAGCAGCTTCGGACTAGATCGAGAGACCCAGTACTTC. It is translated as CASSFGLDRETQYF.

The chain couples TRBV7-3 to TRBJ2-1, with a possible D match to TRBD2 (6 bases). The CDR3 contains 13 residues. Trimming removed 5 bases at V and 4 bases at J, with 9 bases between. The germline CDR1 and CDR2 sequences are SGHTA and FQGTGA. The CDR3 DNA is TGTGCCAGCAGCCCGGGAGATTACAATGAGCAGTTCTTC. Translated, it gives CASSPGDYNEQFF.

The chain couples TRBV7-2 to TRBJ2-2; 9 bases fit TRBD1. Trimming cost V 1 base and J 3 bases; bases outside gene matches: 3. Germline V gives CDR1 SGHTA, CDR2 FQGNSA. The CDR3 runs to 16 residues. The CDR3 coding sequence is TGTGCCAGCAGCTTAGGGACAGGGGCTCACACCGGGGAGCTGTTTTTT. Residues: CASSLGTGAHTGELFF.

CDR3 coding DNA: TGTGCCAGCAGCTTGGGCCACGGACCCGGGGATGAAAAACTGTTTTTT. Protein sequence: CASSLGHGPGDEKLFF. The V gene is TRBV5-8, the J gene TRBJ1-4; D not certain. The CDR3 contains 16 residues. Germline V gives CDR1 SGHTS, CDR2 YDEGEE. V was shortened by 0 bases and J by 6 bases, with 15 bases between the two germline ends.

CDR3: CASSPGGQGYQPQHF. The CDR3 DNA is TGTGCCAGCAGCCCAGGTGGACAGGGTTACCAGCCCCAGCATTTT. J is TRBJ1-5 and V is TRBV7-9, with 8 bases that match TRBD1. The CDR3 loop spans 15 amino acids. J lost 7 bases, V lost 5 bases, and 10 bases had no gene match. CDR1 SEHNR and CDR2 FQNEAQ come from the germline V gene (reference sequence).

This clone occurred a few times. The genes are TRBV19 and TRBJ1-5, with 7 nucleotides matching TRBD1. CDR1 LNHDA and CDR2 SQIVND come from the germline V gene (reference sequence). J was trimmed by 2 bases and V by 2 bases; bases with no gene match: 9. The CDR3 contains 17 residues. CDR3 sequence (DNA): TGTGCCAGTAGTATACGAGTTGGGACAGTGGGCAATCAGCCCCAGCATTTT. As protein: CASSIRVGTVGNQPQHF.

This chain connects TRBV5-1 to TRBJ1-4; TRBD1 matches 7 bases. The CDR3 extends over 14 amino acids. CDR1 and CDR2 from the germline V gene are SGHRS and YFSETQ. With V trimmed by 0 bases and J by 8 bases, 4 bases remained unmatched. DNA for the CDR3: TGCGCCAGCAGCTTGGGGGACAGTAGAGAAAAACTGTTTTTT. Protein product: CASSLGDSREKLFF.

This clone was found a few times. The rearrangement uses TRBV19 and TRBJ1-5, with 9 nucleotides matching TRBD1. Looked up from germline, CDR1 is LNHDA and CDR2 is SQIVND (reference sequence). The junction had 10 bases not matched to a gene; V was cut back by 4 bases and J by 6 bases. This CDR3 region has 16 residues. As DNA, the CDR3 is TGTGCCAGTAGTAACTGGGGACAGGGAGATAGTCAGCCCCAGCATTTT. Amino acids: CASSNWGQGDSQPQHF.

This clone has a handful of counts. The chain has TRBV10-3 and TRBJ2-1; TRBD2 matches at 14 bases. Germline CDR1 is ENHRY and CDR2 is SYGVKD. CDR3 size: 18 residues. J was trimmed by 0 bases and V by 5 bases; bases with no gene match: 6. In DNA, the CDR3 is TGTGCCATCAGTCCAGGACTAGCGGGAGGACCCTCCTACAATGAGCAGTTCTTC. Encoded protein: CAISPGLAGGPSYNEQFF.

The chain links TRBV27 to TRBJ2-7, with TRBD2 matching over 14 bases. Germline CDR1 is MNHEY and CDR2 is SMNVEV (reference sequence). This CDR3 contains 17 residues. V trimming: 5 bases; J trimming: 3 bases; junction bases outside the gene matches: 9. CDR3 protein: CASSRGTSGSAGYEQYF. The CDR3 DNA sequence: TGTGCCAGCAGTAGGGGGACTAGCGGGAGCGCGGGCTACGAGCAGTACTTC.

The genes are TRBV18 and TRBJ2-7, with 7 bases fitting TRBD1. Per germline, CDR1 KGHSH and CDR2 LQKENI. This CDR3 contains 14 residues. J was trimmed by 3 bases and V by 4 bases; bases with no gene match: 6. The CDR3 is CASSLAGGFYEQYF. The CDR3 nucleotides are TGTGCCAGCTCACTGGCAGGGGGTTTCTACGAGCAGTACTTC.

The sample holds a few counts of this clone. The rearrangement links TRBV9 to TRBJ1-2; D might be TRBD1 (6 bases). The germline V and J ends were trimmed by 0 bases and 5 bases, with 11 bases remaining between them. Germline V gene data show CDR1 as SGDLS and CDR2 as YYNGEE. The CDR3 loop spans 14 amino acids. The CDR3 protein is CASSVGQVRYGYTF. The CDR3 region has the DNA TGTGCCAGCAGCGTAGGACAGGTGCGATATGGCTACACCTTC. The variable domain in full, with the rest retrieved from reference TRBV9 and TRBJ1-2, is DSGVTQTPKHLITATGQRVTLRCSPRSGDLSVYWYQQSLDQGLQFLIQYYNGEERAKGNILERFSAQQFPDLHSELNLSSLELGDSALYFCASSVGQVRYGYTFGSGTRLTVV.